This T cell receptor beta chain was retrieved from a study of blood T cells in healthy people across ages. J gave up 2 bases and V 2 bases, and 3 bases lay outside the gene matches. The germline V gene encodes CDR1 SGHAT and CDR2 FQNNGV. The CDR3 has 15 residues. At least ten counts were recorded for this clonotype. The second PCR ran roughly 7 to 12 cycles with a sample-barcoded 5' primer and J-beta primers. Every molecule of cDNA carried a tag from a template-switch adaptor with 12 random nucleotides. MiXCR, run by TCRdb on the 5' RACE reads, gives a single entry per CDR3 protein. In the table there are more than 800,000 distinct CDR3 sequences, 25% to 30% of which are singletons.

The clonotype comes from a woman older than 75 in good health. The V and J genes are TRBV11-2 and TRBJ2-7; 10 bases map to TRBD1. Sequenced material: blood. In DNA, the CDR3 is TGTGCCAGCAGCTTAAGGACAGGGGGTGCCTACGAGCAGTACTTC. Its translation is CASSLRTGGAYEQYF.